The clone carrying this T cell receptor beta chain has a handful of counts. This record belongs to a study of blood T cell repertoires in COVID-19. The wider study: T cells, B-cell-depleted T cells, or PBMCs provided the cDNA or gDNA that served as material.

In the source study's methods: Amplification of reference gene primers was used by the study to estimate nucleated cell counts. Repertoires were generated with immunoSEQ multiplex PCR, while TCRdb's copy carries only in-frame clones and drops some. V and J calls and clone size come straight from that table; D and trimming were deduced from the DNA. The table includes about 32,000 clones, 91% detected once. CDR3 length: 13 amino acids. The V gene end was trimmed by 0 bases and the J gene end by 7 bases; junction bases not matched to a gene: 3. Germline V gene sequence: CDR1 SGHRS, CDR2 YFSETQ. This chain joins TRBV5-1 and TRBJ1-1, with 7 bases aligning to TRBD1. Sequenced sample: peripheral blood. The clonotype originates from a man in his fifties or sixties with acute or convalescent COVID-19. The CDR3 region has the DNA TGCGCCAGCAGCTTGGACAGGGGTGGTGAAGCTTTCTTT. The encoded protein is CASSLDRGGEAFF. The whole variable domain, filled in from reference TRBV5-1 and TRBJ1-1, reads KAGVTQTPRYLIKTRGQQVTLSCSPISGHRSVSWYQQTPGQGLQFLFEYFSETQRNKGNFPGRFSGRQFSNSRSEMNVSTLELGDSALYLCASSLDRGGEAFFGQGTRLTVV.